This T cell receptor (beta chain) was captured in a study of blood T cell repertoires in COVID-19. Study overall: Acute-phase and convalescent COVID-19 samples originated in the United States, Italy and Spain.

Donors in Cohort 3 who had recovered were those with two negative PCRs, healthcare professional clearance, or resolution of their symptoms. In the authors' workflow: It was from reference gene primer amplification that nucleated cell counts were estimated. Libraries were prepared by immunoSEQ multiplex PCR; TCRdb keeps only in-frame clonotypes and omits some of them. The V and J calls and clone size are taken from that table; D and trimming were inferred from the DNA. The sample lists 180,000 or so clones, around nine tenths occurring once. CDR3 length equals 17 residues. The V and J ends lost 2 bases and 5 bases, in that order; junction bases with no gene match: 11. CDR1 is SNHLY and CDR2 is FYNNEI in the germline V gene.

The gene calls are TRBV2 and TRBJ2-5; 10 bases fit TRBD2. Specimen: PBMCs or T cells enriched from blood (not recorded which). The clonotype originates from a woman aged 18 to 35 who had recovered from COVID-19. In DNA form, the CDR3 reads TGTGCCAGCAGTGAAAGTAGGCTAGCGGGAGTGCGGGAGACCCAGTACTTC. It encodes CASSESRLAGVRETQYF.